The 24 T cell receptor beta chains listed next were all sequenced from one sample in a study of CD8 T cells in Susac syndrome. An input of about 0.5 to 1 ug of RNA was subjected to reverse transcription using random hexamers. TCRdb re-called the immunoSEQ multiplex PCR reads with MiXCR, one entry per CDR3 protein. The sample yields approximately 100,000 distinct CDR3 sequences, 90% to 96% seen once. Material for sequencing was CD4+ T cells from PBMCs. Every receptor here comes from a human donor in good health.

This sequence joins TRBV19 and TRBJ2-3, with D uncertain. V lost 5 bases and J 2 bases, leaving 11 bases between the germline ends. Germline CDR1 and CDR2: LNHDA and SQIVND (reference sequence). This CDR3 is 14 amino acids long. The CDR3 loop is CASSRLEITDTQYF. As DNA, the CDR3 is TGTGCCAGTAGTCGGCTCGAGATCACAGATACGCAGTATTTT. The whole variable domain, remainder taken from reference TRBV19 and TRBJ2-3, is DGGITQSPKYLFRKEGQNVTLSCEQNLNHDAMYWYRQDPGQGLRLIYYSQIVNDFQKGDIAEGYSVSREKKESFPLTVTSAQKNPTAFYLCASSRLEITDTQYFGPGTRLTVL.

The gene calls are TRBV6-6 and TRBJ2-5, with D perhaps matching TRBD1 (6 bases). The CDR3 has 15 amino acids. CDR1 is MNHNY and CDR2 is SVGAGI in the germline V gene (reference sequence). Trimming removed 4 bases from V and 5 bases from J, with 17 bases in between. CDR3 nucleotide sequence: TGTGCCAGCAGTTTATCCCACAGGGATGAGGAGACCCAGTACTTC. It yields the protein CASSLSHRDEETQYF.

The chain recombines TRBV10-3 with TRBJ2-5; TRBD1 matches 12 bases. Unmatched junction bases numbered 4, after V lost 3 bases and J lost 5 bases. In germline, CDR1 is ENHRY, CDR2 SYGVKD. The CDR3 spans 15 residues. The CDR3 DNA reads TGTGCCATCAGTGACGGGGACAGGGGGCTTGAGACCCAGTACTTC. Its translation is CAISDGDRGLETQYF.

This chain connects TRBV6-6 to TRBJ2-5; TRBD2 matches at 9 bases. The CDR3 covers 13 residues. The junction had 4 bases not matched to a gene; V was cut back by 7 bases and J by 4 bases. Germline V gene data show CDR1 as MNHNY and CDR2 as SVGAGI (reference sequence). CDR3 in amino acids: CASNGGRGETQYF. CDR3 bases: TGTGCCAGCAATGGCGGGAGGGGAGAGACCCAGTACTTC.

J is TRBJ1-1 and V is TRBV6-5, with 7 bases fitting TRBD1. Trimming removed 6 bases from V and 6 bases from J; junction bases left unmatched: 10. Germline V gene sequence: CDR1 MNHEY, CDR2 SVGAGI. The CDR3 contains 14 residues. The CDR3 sequence is CASSPYGQESEAFF. The CDR3 nucleotides read TGTGCCAGCAGCCCCTACGGACAGGAGTCTGAAGCTTTCTTT.

The rearrangement joins TRBV7-8 to TRBJ2-3, with TRBD2 identical over 9 bases. The germline V gene encodes CDR1 SGHVS and CDR2 FQNEAQ. Losses at the gene ends were 4 bases for V and 1 base for J; bases not matched to a gene: 3. CDR3 length equals 15 residues. This CDR3 is CASSSRTSGTDTQYF. In DNA form, the CDR3 reads TGTGCCAGCAGCTCCCGGACTAGCGGCACAGATACGCAGTATTTT.

The chain carries TRBV20-1 and TRBJ2-7; 9 bases fit TRBD2. This CDR3 comprises 15 residues. Trimming removed 1 base from V and 2 bases from J; junction bases left unmatched: 6. Looked up from germline, CDR1 is DFQATT and CDR2 is SNEGSKA (reference sequence). The CDR3 coding sequence is TGCAGTGCTAGAGGCCTAGCGGGACCGGCCTACGAGCAGTACTTC. Protein product: CSARGLAGPAYEQYF.

The chain links TRBV29-1 to TRBJ2-1, with 14 bases that match TRBD2. Trimming cost V 7 bases and J 7 bases; bases outside gene matches: 9. This CDR3 has 15 residues. CDR1 and CDR2 from the germline V gene are SQVTM and ANQGSEA. CDR3 sequence (DNA): TGCAGCGCCAAAAGGGGACTAGCGGGAGTGAATGAGCAGTTCTTC. It yields the protein CSAKRGLAGVNEQFF.

The gene calls are TRBV12-3 or TRBV12-4 and TRBJ2-3; no clear D gene. The CDR3 runs 12 residues. V was trimmed by 6 bases and J by 4 bases, leaving 8 bases between them. CDR3 in amino acids: CASRPAADTQYF. Here the CDR3 DNA reads TGTGCCAGCAGGCCCGCGGCAGATACGCAGTATTTT.

The chain has TRBV4-1 and TRBJ2-5; 8 bases fit TRBD1. CDR1 MGHRA and CDR2 YSYEKL come from the germline V gene. The CDR3 is made up of 15 amino acids. The V gene end was trimmed by 3 bases and the J gene end by 3 bases; junction bases not matched to a gene: 6. CDR3 residues: CASSQPTGVEETQYF. CDR3 DNA sequence: TGCGCCAGCAGCCAGCCGACAGGGGTAGAAGAGACCCAGTACTTC.

The CDR3 region is CSVGTLNQPQHF. The CDR3 DNA follows: TGCAGCGTTGGGACGCTCAATCAGCCCCAGCATTTT. This chain connects TRBV29-1 to TRBJ1-5; unclear D gene. Trimming took off 4 bases at V and 3 bases at J, with 7 bases between the two ends. Germline CDR1 and CDR2: SQVTM and ANQGSEA. This CDR3 is built from 12 residues.

This clonotype has only one observation. One end of the junction fails to match germline, which may point to a read error. This chain uses TRBV7-2 with TRBJ2-7; 8 bases align to TRBD1. The CDR3 consists of 13 residues. The germline gives CDR1 SGHTA, CDR2 FQGNSA. CDR3 loop: CASSFSLTTGQDF. CDR3 DNA sequence: TGTGCCAGCAGCTTCTCTCTCACAACGGGACAGGACTTC.

The V call is TRBV14, the J call TRBJ1-1; D call uncertain. V shed 1 base and J shed 4 bases, with 7 bases lying between them. This CDR3 has 13 residues. Looked up from germline, CDR1 is SGHDN and CDR2 is FVKESK. The CDR3 loop reads CASSQVVSTEAFF. DNA of the CDR3: TGTGCCAGCAGCCAAGTTGTTTCCACTGAAGCTTTCTTT.

This sequence joins TRBV6-5 and TRBJ1-1; 10 bases match TRBD1. This CDR3 has 13 residues. Germline assignment: CDR1 MNHEY and CDR2 SVGAGI. The ends lost 6 bases at V and 7 bases at J; junction bases unmatched: 5. The CDR3 spells CASSRDRGIEAFF. For the CDR3, the DNA is TGTGCCAGCAGCCGGGACAGGGGAATTGAAGCTTTCTTT.

This chain links TRBV5-4 with TRBJ2-4; D ambiguous. Trimming shortened V by 2 bases and J by 2 bases, and 8 bases separated the two germline ends. The CDR3 totals 14 residues. CDR1 and CDR2 from the germline V gene are SGHNT and YYREEE (reference sequence). CDR3 in DNA: TGTGCCAGCAGCTTATTCGGCACCAAAAACATTCAGTACTTC. It translates to CASSLFGTKNIQYF.

This CDR3 reads CASSRATGALAKNIQYF. CDR3 nucleotide sequence: TGTGCCAGTAGTAGAGCCACAGGGGCCCTAGCCAAAAACATTCAGTACTTC. The chain recombines TRBV19 with TRBJ2-4, with 7 bases matching TRBD1. The trim removed 4 bases at V and 0 bases at J, leaving 9 bases unmatched. The germline V gene has CDR1 LNHDA and CDR2 SQIVND (reference sequence). This CDR3 contains 17 residues.

The rearrangement joins TRBV29-1 to TRBJ2-7; 8 bases align to TRBD1. With V trimmed by 4 bases and J by 5 bases, 4 bases remained unmatched. Germline lookup yields CDR1 SQVTM and CDR2 ANQGSEA. The CDR3 spans 12 residues. CDR3 residues: CSVGPGGDEQYF. CDR3 bases: TGCAGCGTTGGTCCAGGGGGCGACGAGCAGTACTTC.

The chain is built from TRBV5-4 and TRBJ2-7; a possible D gene is TRBD2 (5 bases). V gave up 4 bases and J gave up 3 bases, with 8 bases separating them. The CDR3 runs to 12 residues. CDR1 is SGHNT, CDR2 YYREEE, per germline (reference sequence). The CDR3, as DNA: TGTGCCAGCAGCCGGGAATTCTACGAGCAGTACTTC. Its protein product is CASSREFYEQYF.

The CDR3 protein is CASSFDIFTDTQYF. Written as DNA, the CDR3 is TGTGCCAGCAGTTTTGACATTTTCACAGATACGCAGTATTTT. This chain links TRBV28 with TRBJ2-3, with D unresolved. Germline values: CDR1 MDHEN, CDR2 SYDVKM. This CDR3 has 14 residues. Trimming pared 3 bases from V and 2 bases from J, leaving 9 bases between.

The sample holds one count of this clonotype. The chain recombines TRBV20-1 with TRBJ1-5, with D uncertain. The CDR3 is 12 residues long. The V gene's germline CDR1 is DFQATT and CDR2 SNEGSKA (reference sequence). The V gene lost 0 bases and the J gene lost 9 bases, with 9 bases spanning the gap. CDR3 loop: CSARDAGVPQHF. For the CDR3, the DNA is TGCAGTGCTAGAGATGCGGGAGTGCCCCAGCATTTT.

CDR3 DNA: TGTGCCAGCAGCCAACGGCAGGTCAATCAGCCCCAGCATTTT. Translating it yields CASSQRQVNQPQHF. The chain has TRBV3-1 and TRBJ1-5, with unresolved D. The germline V gene has CDR1 LGHDT and CDR2 YNNKEL (reference sequence). V was shortened by 2 bases and J by 3 bases, with 8 bases between the two germline ends. The CDR3 has 14 residues.

The rearrangement joins TRBV4-1 to TRBJ2-5; D remains unclear. Deletions cut 1 base from V and 6 bases from J, with 9 bases between. This CDR3 is 13 amino acids long. Per the germline V gene, CDR1 is MGHRA and CDR2 is YSYEKL. The CDR3 region is CASSQGAIKTQYF. Here the CDR3 DNA reads TGCGCCAGCAGCCAAGGGGCGATTAAGACCCAGTACTTC.

This CDR3 is CASSLAAFGQETQYF. In DNA form, the CDR3 reads TGCGCCAGCAGCTTGGCAGCTTTTGGGCAAGAGACCCAGTACTTC. The chain links TRBV5-1 to TRBJ2-5; D ambiguous. Germline lookup yields CDR1 SGHRS and CDR2 YFSETQ. V shed 0 bases and J shed 2 bases, with 11 bases lying between them. This CDR3 contains 15 residues.

The chain recombines TRBV7-2 with TRBJ2-1, with TRBD2 matching 16 bases. The V segment lost 4 bases and the J segment 0 bases; nucleotides outside the gene matches: 6. CDR1 and CDR2 (germline): SGHTA, FQGNSA. The CDR3 runs to 19 residues. This CDR3 is CASSSPGLAGGRSYNEQFF. The DNA of the CDR3 is TGTGCCAGCAGCTCCCCGGGACTAGCGGGAGGGCGCTCCTACAATGAGCAGTTCTTC.